The count of the clone carrying this T cell receptor (beta chain) is one. The sample comes from a study of cytomegalovirus exposure and HLA in healthy donors. Primers for the PCR totalled 60 Vbeta and 13 Jbeta. Only in-frame clones appear in the TCRdb table, and some are missing; sequencing was by immunoSEQ multiplex PCR. The top ten clones hold approximately 1.2% of a sample with roughly 180,000 clones, roughly 88% of them seen once. Germline V lookup: CDR1 MNHNY, CDR2 SVGAGI (reference sequence). This CDR3 has 14 amino acids. Trimming cost V 6 bases and J 4 bases; bases outside gene matches: 6. The specimen was PBMCs. This TCR was sampled from a boy aged 2-15 years in good health and CMV-seronegative. J is TRBJ2-3 and V is TRBV6-6; 8 positions agree with TRBD2. The CDR3 loop reads CASRAGARSDTQYF. As DNA, the CDR3 is TGTGCCAGCAGAGCGGGAGCTAGATCAGATACGCAGTATTTT.